The next 5 T cell receptor beta chains were all read from a single sample in a study of OX40 agonist ivuxolimab in advanced cancers. Using immunoSEQ multiplex PCR, the repertoire was profiled, and TCRdb retains in-frame clones only, with some absent. This sample carries around 38,000 clones, roughly four fifths of them seen once, and the ten largest clones take less than 25%. Sequences were derived from CD4+ or CD8+ T cells sorted from blood, sampled in a trial of the OX40 agonist ivuxolimab. Every receptor here comes from an adult with an advanced solid tumor such as melanoma, head and neck, liver or kidney cancer.

The V call is TRBV6-5, the J call TRBJ1-2, with 8 positions matching TRBD1. The CDR3 has 13 residues. The germline CDR1 and CDR2 sequences are MNHEY and SVGAGI. With 8 bases clipped from V and 2 bases from J, the junction kept 4 bases outside the gene matches. The CDR3 DNA reads TGTGCCAGCGTAGGACAGGGAAACTATGGCTACACCTTC. It encodes CASVGQGNYGYTF.

The chain is built from TRBV5-1 and TRBJ2-7; TRBD2 is a possible D gene (6 bases). This CDR3 has 15 residues. Germline CDR1 SGHRS, CDR2 YFSETQ. V lost 2 bases and J lost 2, with 14 bases in between. Here the CDR3 DNA reads TGCGCCAGCAGCTTATCCCTAGCGCCCACCTACGAGCAGTACTTC. This encodes CASSLSLAPTYEQYF. The whole variable domain, remainder taken from reference TRBV5-1 and TRBJ2-7, is KAGVTQTPRYLIKTRGQQVTLSCSPISGHRSVSWYQQTPGQGLQFLFEYFSETQRNKGNFPGRFSGRQFSNSRSEMNVSTLELGDSALYLCASSLSLAPTYEQYFGPGTRLTVT.

This rearrangement joins TRBV5-1 to TRBJ1-5, with a possible D match to TRBD1 (6 bases). CDR3 length: 15 residues. The germline gives CDR1 SGHRS, CDR2 YFSETQ. Between the trimmed V and J ends, which lost 1 base and 4 bases, there was a span of 12 bases. The CDR3 is CASSLSGQPNQPQHF. The CDR3 coding sequence is TGCGCCAGCAGCTTGTCAGGACAGCCTAATCAGCCCCAGCATTTT.

In its sample, this clone was seen once. J is TRBJ2-5 and V is TRBV5-1; TRBD1 matches 10 bases. CDR3 length: 15 residues. The V segment lost 4 bases and the J segment 4 bases; nucleotides outside the gene matches: 7. Germline loops: CDR1 SGHRS, CDR2 YFSETQ. CDR3 nucleotide sequence: TGCGCCAGCAGCGCCCGGGGGACAGGGGTAGAGACCCAGTACTTC. Translated, it gives CASSARGTGVETQYF.

The V call is TRBV9, the J call TRBJ2-5; 8 nucleotides align to TRBD2. The CDR3 is 15 residues long. Trimming at V came to 4 bases and at J to 5 bases, leaving 10 bases not matched to a gene. The V gene's germline CDR1 is SGDLS and CDR2 YYNGEE. CDR3 sequence reads: CASSRGAGGRETQYF. Here the CDR3 DNA reads TGTGCCAGCAGCCGCGGTGCGGGAGGAAGGGAGACCCAGTACTTC. Combining the CDR3 with reference TRBV9 and TRBJ2-5 gives the whole variable domain DSGVTQTPKHLITATGQRVTLRCSPRSGDLSVYWYQQSLDQGLQFLIQYYNGEERAKGNILERFSAQQFPDLHSELNLSSLELGDSALYFCASSRGAGGRETQYFGPGTRLLVL.